Listed below are T cell receptor beta chains from one sample, sequenced in a study of blood T cell repertoires in COVID-19. Clones were read by immunoSEQ multiplex PCR, and TCRdb kept only the in-frame ones, dropping some. The sample contains hundreds of thousands of clones, roughly nine tenths of which appear only once. Specimen: PBMCs or T cells enriched from blood (not recorded which). Receptor source: a young woman who had recovered from COVID-19. CDR3s leave out the opening cysteine and the closing phenylalanine or tryptophan. The size of a clone is reported for some rows only, either as once, few or many, or as a class for expanded clones.

>TRBV27|TRBJ2-7|NA
ASSLGAKSYEQY
>TRBV7-3|TRBJ1-1|few
ASSSTGGHTEAF
>TRBV12-3/TRBV12-4|TRBJ2-1|NA
ASSSGNEQF
>TRBV4-1|TRBJ1-5|NA
ASSQGGEGQPQH
>TRBV5-4|TRBJ1-1|NA
ASSSGLSGAEAF
>TRBV5-1|TRBJ2-3|NA
ASSRAGDADTQY
>TRBV6-5|TRBJ2-3|NA
ASSYSTVTTDTQY
>TRBV2|TRBJ1-1|few
ASSEFQVGEAF
>TRBV6-5|TRBJ2-7|NA
ASSREGTYYEQY
>TRBV9|TRBJ1-2|NA
ASSSGNGYT
>TRBV7-6|TRBJ2-5|NA
ASSRAGVETQY
>TRBV7-9|TRBJ2-7|NA
ASSFSDEQY
>TRBV3-1/TRBV3-2|TRBJ2-5|once
ASSQALAGVETQY
>TRBV12-5|TRBJ2-3|NA
ASGLARLASTDTQY
>TRBV6-5|TRBJ1-5|NA
ASSYRTGDQPQH
>TRBV27|TRBJ1-5|NA
ASSFGGYSNQPQH
>TRBV11-1|TRBJ1-2|NA
ASSLAGGSGYGYT
>TRBV9|TRBJ2-1|NA
ASSATRGSYNEQF
>TRBV6-5|TRBJ2-1|NA
ASSYGLSSNEQF
>TRBV12-1|TRBJ1-4|NA
ASSPWPATNEKLF
>TRBV11-2|TRBJ2-1|NA
ASSSPTGEQF
>TRBV4-1|TRBJ2-7|NA
ASSQERRGAVYEQY
>TRBV5-1|TRBJ2-7|NA
ASSHPTSGGYEQY
>TRBV6-5|TRBJ2-5|NA
ASSTGTGEETQY
>TRBV28|TRBJ1-3|NA
ASSLSGTGNTIY
>TRBV3-1/TRBV3-2|TRBJ1-5|NA
ASSRQGSNQPQH
>TRBV19|TRBJ2-1|NA
ASSLISGGSYNEQF
>TRBV6-5|TRBJ1-1|NA
ATRVEGQEAF
>TRBV18|TRBJ2-7|NA
ASSQAMTGWVYEQY
>TRBV7-9|TRBJ1-1|once
ASTPGGGGMNTEAF
>TRBV20-1|TRBJ1-1|once
SASYGRNTEAF
>TRBV6-5|TRBJ1-2|NA
ASRHYGGGLPGYT
>TRBV5-8|TRBJ2-5|NA
ASSSRVNQETQY
>TRBV14|TRBJ2-3|NA
ASSQGVRDYTDTQY